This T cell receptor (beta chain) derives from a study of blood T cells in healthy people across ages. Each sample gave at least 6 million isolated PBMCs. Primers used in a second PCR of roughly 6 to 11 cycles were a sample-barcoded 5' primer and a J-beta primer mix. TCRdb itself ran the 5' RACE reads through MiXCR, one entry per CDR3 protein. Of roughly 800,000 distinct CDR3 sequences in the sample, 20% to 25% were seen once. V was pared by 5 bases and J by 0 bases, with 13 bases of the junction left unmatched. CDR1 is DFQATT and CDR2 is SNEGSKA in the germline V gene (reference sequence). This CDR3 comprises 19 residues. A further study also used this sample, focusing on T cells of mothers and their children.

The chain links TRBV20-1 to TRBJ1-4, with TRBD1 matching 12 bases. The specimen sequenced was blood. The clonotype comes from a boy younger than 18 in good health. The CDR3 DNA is TGCAGTGCTGAAATCTTTCCGGGACAGGGGGCGACAACTAATGAAAAACTGTTTTTT. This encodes CSAEIFPGQGATTNEKLFF.